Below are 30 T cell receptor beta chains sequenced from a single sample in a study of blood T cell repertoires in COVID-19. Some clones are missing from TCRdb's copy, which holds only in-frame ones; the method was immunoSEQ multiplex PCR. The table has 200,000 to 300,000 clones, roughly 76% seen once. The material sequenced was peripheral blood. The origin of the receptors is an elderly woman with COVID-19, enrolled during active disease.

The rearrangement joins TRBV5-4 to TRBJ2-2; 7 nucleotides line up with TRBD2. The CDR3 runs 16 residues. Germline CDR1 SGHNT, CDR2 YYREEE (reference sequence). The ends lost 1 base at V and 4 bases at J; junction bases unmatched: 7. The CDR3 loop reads CASSLYTGGGTGELFF. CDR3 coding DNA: TGTGCCAGCAGCTTGTATACGGGAGGAGGCACCGGGGAGCTGTTTTTT.

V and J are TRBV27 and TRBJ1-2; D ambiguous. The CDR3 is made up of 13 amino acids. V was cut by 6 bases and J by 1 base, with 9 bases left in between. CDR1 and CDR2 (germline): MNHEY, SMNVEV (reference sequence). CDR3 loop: CASSLYLNYGYTF. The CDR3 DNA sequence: TGTGCCAGCAGCCTATATCTTAACTATGGCTACACCTTC.

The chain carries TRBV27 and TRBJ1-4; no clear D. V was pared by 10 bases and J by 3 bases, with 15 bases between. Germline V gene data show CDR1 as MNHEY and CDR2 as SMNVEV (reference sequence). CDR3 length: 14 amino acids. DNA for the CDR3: TGTGCCACCAAACGAGGGCAGCCTAATGAAAAACTGTTTTTT. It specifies CATKRGQPNEKLFF.

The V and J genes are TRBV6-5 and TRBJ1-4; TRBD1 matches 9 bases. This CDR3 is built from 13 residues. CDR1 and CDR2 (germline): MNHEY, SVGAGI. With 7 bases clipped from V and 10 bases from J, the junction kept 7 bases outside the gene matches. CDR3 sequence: CASTRTGDGKLFF. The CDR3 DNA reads TGTGCCAGCACTAGGACAGGGGATGGAAAACTGTTTTTT.

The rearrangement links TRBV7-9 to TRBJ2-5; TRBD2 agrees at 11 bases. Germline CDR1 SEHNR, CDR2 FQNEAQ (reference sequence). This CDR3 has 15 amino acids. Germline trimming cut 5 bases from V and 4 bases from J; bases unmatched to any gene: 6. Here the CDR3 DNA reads TGTGCCAGCAGCCGCGATAGCGGGGGGGGAGAGACCCAGTACTTC. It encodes CASSRDSGGGETQYF.

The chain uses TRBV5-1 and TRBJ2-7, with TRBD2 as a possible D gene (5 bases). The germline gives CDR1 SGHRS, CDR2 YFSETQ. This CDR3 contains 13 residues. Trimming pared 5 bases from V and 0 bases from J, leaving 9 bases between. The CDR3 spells CASSREGSYEQYF. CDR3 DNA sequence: TGCGCCAGCAGTCGTGAGGGCTCCTACGAGCAGTACTTC.

The CDR3 bases are TGTGCCAGCAGTCCCCCGGGAAACACTGAAGCTTTCTTT. It translates to CASSPPGNTEAFF. The chain combines TRBV6-5 with TRBJ1-1; D unresolved. Per the germline V gene, CDR1 is MNHEY and CDR2 is SVGAGI. CDR3 length: 13 residues. V was shortened by 5 bases and J by 2 bases, with 9 bases between the two germline ends.

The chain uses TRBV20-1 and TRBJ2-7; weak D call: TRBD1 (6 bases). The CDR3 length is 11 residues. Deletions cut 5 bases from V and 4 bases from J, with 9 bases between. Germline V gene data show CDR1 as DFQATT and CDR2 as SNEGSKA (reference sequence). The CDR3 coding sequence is TGCAGTGCTCCAACAGGGTACGAGCAGTACTTC. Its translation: CSAPTGYEQYF.

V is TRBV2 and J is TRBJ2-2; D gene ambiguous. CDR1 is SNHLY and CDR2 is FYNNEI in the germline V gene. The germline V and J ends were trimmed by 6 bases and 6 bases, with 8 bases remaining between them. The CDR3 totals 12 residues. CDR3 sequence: CASRRPPGELFF. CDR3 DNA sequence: TGTGCCAGCAGGCGGCCCCCCGGGGAGCTGTTTTTT.

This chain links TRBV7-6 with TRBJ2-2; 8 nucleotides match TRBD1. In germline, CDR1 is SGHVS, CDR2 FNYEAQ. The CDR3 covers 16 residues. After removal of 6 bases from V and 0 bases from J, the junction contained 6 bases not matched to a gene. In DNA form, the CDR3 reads TGTGCCAGCAGGCGTTTACAGGGGGCGAACACCGGGGAGCTGTTTTTT. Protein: CASRRLQGANTGELFF. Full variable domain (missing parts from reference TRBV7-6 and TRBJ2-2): GAGVSQSPRYKVTKRGQDVALRCDPISGHVSLYWYRQALGQGPEFLTYFNYEAQQDKSGLPNDRFSAERPEGSISTLTIQRTEQRDSAMYRCASRRLQGANTGELFFGEGSRLTVL.

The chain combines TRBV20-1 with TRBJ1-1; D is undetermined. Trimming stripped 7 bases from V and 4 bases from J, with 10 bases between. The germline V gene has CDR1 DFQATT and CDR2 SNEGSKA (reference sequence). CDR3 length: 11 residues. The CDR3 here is CSVSVGTEAFF. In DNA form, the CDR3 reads TGCAGTGTTAGCGTCGGCACTGAAGCTTTCTTT.

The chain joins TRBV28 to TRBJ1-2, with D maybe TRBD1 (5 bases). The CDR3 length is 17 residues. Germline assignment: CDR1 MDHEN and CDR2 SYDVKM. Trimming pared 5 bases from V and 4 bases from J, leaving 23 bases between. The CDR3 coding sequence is TGTGCCAGCAGTCTGAAAAGGGGCAGGATACTGCTCTATGGCTACACCTTC. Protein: CASSLKRGRILLYGYTF.

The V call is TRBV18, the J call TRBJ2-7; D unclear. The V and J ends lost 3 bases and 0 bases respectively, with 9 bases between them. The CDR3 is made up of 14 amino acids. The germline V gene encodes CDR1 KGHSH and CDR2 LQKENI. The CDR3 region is CASSPLDGSYEQYF. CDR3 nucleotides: TGTGCCAGCTCACCGCTAGACGGCTCCTACGAGCAGTACTTC. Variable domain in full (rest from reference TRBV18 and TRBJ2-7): NAGVMQNPRHLVRRRGQEARLRCSPMKGHSHVYWYRQLPEEGLKFMVYLQKENIIDESGMPKERFSAEFPKEGPSILRIQQVVRGDSAAYFCASSPLDGSYEQYFGPGTRLTVT.

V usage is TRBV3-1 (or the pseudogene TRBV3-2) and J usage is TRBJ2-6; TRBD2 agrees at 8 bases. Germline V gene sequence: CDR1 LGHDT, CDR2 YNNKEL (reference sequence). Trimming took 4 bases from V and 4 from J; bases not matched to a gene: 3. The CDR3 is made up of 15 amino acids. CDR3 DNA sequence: TGTGCCAGCAGCCGCGGGGGGCTCGGGGCCAACGTCCTGACTTTC. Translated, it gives CASSRGGLGANVLTF.

Written as DNA, the CDR3 is TGCAGCGTTTCCCCTAGGGGTGCCTACGAGCAGTACTTC. Encoded protein: CSVSPRGAYEQYF. The chain uses TRBV29-1 and TRBJ2-7; maybe TRBD1 (5 bases). CDR3 length: 13 amino acids. V was pared by 5 bases and J by 2 bases, with 13 bases between. Germline values: CDR1 SQVTM, CDR2 ANQGSEA.

CDR3 sequence reads: CASRQGQGDEQYF. Written as DNA, the CDR3 is TGTGCCAGCAGGCAGGGACAGGGAGACGAGCAGTACTTC. The gene calls are TRBV12-1 and TRBJ2-7; the table's D call TRBD1 went unverified against the DNA. TRBV12-1 is termed a pseudogene. The CDR3 is made up of 13 amino acids.

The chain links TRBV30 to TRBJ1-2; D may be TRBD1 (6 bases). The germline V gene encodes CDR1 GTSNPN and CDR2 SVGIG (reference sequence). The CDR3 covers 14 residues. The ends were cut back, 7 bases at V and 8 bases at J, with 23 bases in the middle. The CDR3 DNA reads TGTGCCTACTCGACAGTTACCGTTAGGGGGGGCTACACCTTC. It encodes CAYSTVTVRGGYTF. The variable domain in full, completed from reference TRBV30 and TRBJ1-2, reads SQTIHQWPATLVQPVGSPLSLECTVEGTSNPNLYWYRQAAGRGLQLLFYSVGIGQISSEVPQNLSASRPQDRQFILSSKKLLLSDSGFYLCAYSTVTVRGGYTFGSGTRLTVV.

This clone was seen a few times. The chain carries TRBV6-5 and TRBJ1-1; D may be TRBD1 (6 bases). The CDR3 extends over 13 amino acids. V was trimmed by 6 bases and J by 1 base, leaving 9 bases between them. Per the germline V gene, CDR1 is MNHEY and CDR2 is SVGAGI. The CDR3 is CASRGGRNTEAFF. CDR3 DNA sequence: TGTGCCAGCAGAGGGGGACGGAACACTGAAGCTTTCTTT.

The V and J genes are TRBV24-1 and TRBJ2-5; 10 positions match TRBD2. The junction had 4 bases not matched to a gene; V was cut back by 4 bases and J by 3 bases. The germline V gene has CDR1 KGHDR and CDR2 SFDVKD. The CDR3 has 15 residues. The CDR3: CATSDSGLAKETQYF. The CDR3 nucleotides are TGTGCCACCAGTGACTCGGGACTAGCGAAAGAGACCCAGTACTTC.

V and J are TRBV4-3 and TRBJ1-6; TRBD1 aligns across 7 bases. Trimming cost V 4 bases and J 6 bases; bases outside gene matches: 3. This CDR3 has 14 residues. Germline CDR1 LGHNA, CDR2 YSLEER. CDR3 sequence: CASSLGTANSPLHF. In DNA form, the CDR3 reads TGCGCCAGCAGCCTTGGGACAGCTAATTCACCCCTCCACTTT.

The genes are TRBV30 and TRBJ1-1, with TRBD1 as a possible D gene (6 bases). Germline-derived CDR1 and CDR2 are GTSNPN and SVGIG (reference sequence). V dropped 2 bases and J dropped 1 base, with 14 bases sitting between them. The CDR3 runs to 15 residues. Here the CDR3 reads CAWSPLGHPNTEAFF. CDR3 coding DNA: TGTGCCTGGAGTCCCTTGGGACACCCGAACACTGAAGCTTTCTTT.

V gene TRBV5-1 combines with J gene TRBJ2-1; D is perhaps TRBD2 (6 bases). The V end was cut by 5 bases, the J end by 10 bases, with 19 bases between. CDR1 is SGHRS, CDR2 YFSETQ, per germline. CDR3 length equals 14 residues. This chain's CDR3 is CASSSGTRIREQFF. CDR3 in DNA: TGCGCCAGCAGTTCCGGGACTCGCATCAGGGAGCAGTTCTTC.

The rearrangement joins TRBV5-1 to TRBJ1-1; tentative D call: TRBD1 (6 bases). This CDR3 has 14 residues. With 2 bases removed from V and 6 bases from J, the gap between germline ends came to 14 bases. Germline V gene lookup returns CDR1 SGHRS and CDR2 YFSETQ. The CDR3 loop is CASSLQQGSSEAFF. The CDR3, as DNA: TGCGCCAGCAGCTTACAACAGGGTTCATCTGAAGCTTTCTTT. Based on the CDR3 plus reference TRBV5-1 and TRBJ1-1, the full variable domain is KAGVTQTPRYLIKTRGQQVTLSCSPISGHRSVSWYQQTPGQGLQFLFEYFSETQRNKGNFPGRFSGRQFSNSRSEMNVSTLELGDSALYLCASSLQQGSSEAFFGQGTRLTVV.

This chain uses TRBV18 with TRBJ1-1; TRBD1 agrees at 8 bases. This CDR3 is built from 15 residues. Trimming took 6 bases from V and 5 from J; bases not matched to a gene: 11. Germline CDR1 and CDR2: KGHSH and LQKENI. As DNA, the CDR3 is TGTGCCAGCTCCCTTCTAGGACAGGGAATGACTGAAGCTTTCTTT. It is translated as CASSLLGQGMTEAFF.

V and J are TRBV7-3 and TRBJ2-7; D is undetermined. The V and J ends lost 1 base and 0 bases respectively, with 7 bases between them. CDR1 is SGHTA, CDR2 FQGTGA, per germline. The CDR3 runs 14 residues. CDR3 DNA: TGTGCCAGCAGCTTAAGTGTCAGCTCCTACGAGCAGTACTTC. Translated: CASSLSVSSYEQYF.

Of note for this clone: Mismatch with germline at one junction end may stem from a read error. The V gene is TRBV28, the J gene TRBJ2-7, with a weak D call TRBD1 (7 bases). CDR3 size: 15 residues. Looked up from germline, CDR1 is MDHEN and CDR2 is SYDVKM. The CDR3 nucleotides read TGTGCCAGCAACCCAGGGGGTAGCGGCTTATACGAACAGTACTTC. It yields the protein CASNPGGSGLYEQYF.

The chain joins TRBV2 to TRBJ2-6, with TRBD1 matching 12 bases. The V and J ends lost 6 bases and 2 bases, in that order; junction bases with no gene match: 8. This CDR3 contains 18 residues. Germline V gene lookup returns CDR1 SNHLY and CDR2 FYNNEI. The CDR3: CASRSPGQGATGANVLTF. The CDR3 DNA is TGTGCCAGCAGAAGCCCGGGACAGGGGGCTACTGGGGCCAACGTCCTGACTTTC.

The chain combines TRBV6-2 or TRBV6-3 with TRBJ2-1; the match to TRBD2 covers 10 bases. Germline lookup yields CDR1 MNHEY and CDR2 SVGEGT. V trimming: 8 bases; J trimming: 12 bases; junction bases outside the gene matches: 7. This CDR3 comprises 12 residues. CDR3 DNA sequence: TGTGCCAGCCGTTCTAGCGGGAGAGTGCAGTTCTTC. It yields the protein CASRSSGRVQFF.

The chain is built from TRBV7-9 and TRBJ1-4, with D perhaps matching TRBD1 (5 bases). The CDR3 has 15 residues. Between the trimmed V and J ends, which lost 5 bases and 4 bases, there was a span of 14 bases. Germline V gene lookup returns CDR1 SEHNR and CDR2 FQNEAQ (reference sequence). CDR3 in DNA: TGTGCCAGCAGCCAAAGGGGAGGTCTTAATGAAAAACTGTTTTTT. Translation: CASSQRGGLNEKLFF.

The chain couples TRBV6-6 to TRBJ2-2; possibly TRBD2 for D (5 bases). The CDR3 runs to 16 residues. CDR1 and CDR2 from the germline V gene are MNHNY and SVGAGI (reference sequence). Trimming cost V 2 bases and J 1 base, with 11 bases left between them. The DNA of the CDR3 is TGTGCCAGCAGTTACGTACGGGGTGTGAACACCGGGGAGCTGTTTTTT. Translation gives CASSYVRGVNTGELFF.